The 20 T cell receptor beta chains reported below all come from one sample, sequenced in a study of STAT5B mutations in CD4+ large granular lymphocyte leukemia (dated by TCRdb to between 2021 and 2024). The library came from the immunoSEQ multiplex PCR assay. The clones in this table, taken by TCRdb from immuneACCESS, are in-frame only. Not every clone is retained; where verified, under half of the shortfall comes from an unresolved V gene, and the cause of the rest is unknown. This sample has about 45,000 clones in its table, and just over 85% of those were observed once. 2.5% to 3% of the sample is taken by the ten largest. Sequencing was carried out using CD4+ T cells from blood buffy coats. The origin of the receptors is a human donor in good health.

The J gene is TRBJ1-1, the V gene TRBV7-9; no definite D call. The CDR3 has 13 amino acids. In germline, CDR1 is SEHNR, CDR2 FQNEAQ (reference sequence). V lost 5 bases and J 5 bases, leaving 12 bases between the germline ends. CDR3 protein: CASSPNAETEAFF. CDR3 bases: TGTGCCAGCAGCCCCAACGCTGAGACTGAAGCTTTCTTT.

The chain joins TRBV9 to TRBJ2-3; D call uncertain. This CDR3 is built from 15 residues. Germline CDR1 reads SGDLS; CDR2 reads YYNGEE. V was clipped by 2 bases and J by 0 bases, with 10 bases between them. CDR3: CASSVGPTSTDTQYF. The CDR3 region has the DNA TGTGCCAGCAGCGTCGGACCTACTAGCACAGATACGCAGTATTTT.

The chain recombines TRBV6-6 with TRBJ2-7; perhaps TRBD1 as D (5 bases). The V end was cut by 6 bases, the J end by 2 bases, with 14 bases between. CDR3 length equals 14 residues. Germline V gene sequence: CDR1 MNHNY, CDR2 SVGAGI (reference sequence). As DNA, the CDR3 is TGTGCCAGCAGGCCGCAGGGTTTCCCCTACGAGCAGTACTTC. Amino acid sequence: CASRPQGFPYEQYF.

The V call is TRBV29-1, the J call TRBJ2-7; 8 bases line up with TRBD1. With 6 bases clipped from V and 6 bases from J, the junction kept 4 bases outside the gene matches. Per the germline V gene, CDR1 is SQVTM and CDR2 is ANQGSEA. CDR3 length: 11 amino acids. The CDR3 DNA sequence: TGCAGCGTCGCCAGGGGGCGCGAGCAGTACTTC. Translation gives CSVARGREQYF.

The V and J genes are TRBV4-1 and TRBJ2-7; 11 nucleotides match TRBD2. This CDR3 spans 14 amino acids. Germline V lookup: CDR1 MGHRA, CDR2 YSYEKL. The V and J ends lost 4 bases and 5 bases, in that order; junction bases with no gene match: 4. The CDR3 sequence: CASSPASGRNEQYF. The CDR3 bases are TGCGCCAGCAGCCCAGCTAGCGGGAGGAACGAGCAGTACTTC.

Here the CDR3 reads CASSRDRETQYF. Here the CDR3 DNA reads TGTGCCAGCAGTCGGGACAGGGAGACCCAGTACTTC. The chain joins TRBV28 to TRBJ2-5; 8 bases align to TRBD1. CDR1 is MDHEN, CDR2 SYDVKM, per germline. The V segment lost 5 bases and the J segment 5 bases; nucleotides outside the gene matches: 1. This CDR3 spans 12 amino acids. Using reference TRBV28 and TRBJ2-5 for the parts outside the CDR3, the full variable domain is DVKVTQSSRYLVKRTGEKVFLECVQDMDHENMFWYRQDPGLGLRLIYFSYDVKMKEKGDIPEGYSVSREKKERFSLILESASTNQTSMYLCASSRDRETQYFGPGTRLLVL.

This chain links TRBV4-2 with TRBJ2-3, with TRBD2 identical over 9 bases. This CDR3 region has 16 residues. Unmatched junction bases numbered 9, after V lost 4 bases and J lost 4 bases. Germline CDR1 reads LGHNA; CDR2 reads YNFKEQ. The CDR3 is CASSRHSGRDPDTQYF. The CDR3 nucleotides are TGTGCCAGCAGCCGGCATAGCGGGAGAGACCCAGATACGCAGTATTTT.

The chain couples TRBV7-3 to TRBJ2-5, with unresolved D. The CDR3 has 15 residues. V lost 1 base and J lost 4, with 13 bases in between. Germline CDR1 reads SGHTA; CDR2 reads FQGTGA. CDR3 coding DNA: TGTGCCAGCAGCTTAAACGGGCCCCCCGGAGAGACCCAGTACTTC. Protein: CASSLNGPPGETQYF. The entire variable domain, with the rest obtained from reference TRBV7-3 and TRBJ2-5, is as follows: GAGVSQTPSNKVTEKGKYVELRCDPISGHTALYWYRQSLGQGPEFLIYFQGTGAADDSGLPNDRFFAVRPEGSVSTLKIQRTERGDSAVYLCASSLNGPPGETQYFGPGTRLLVL.

The V call is TRBV27, the J call TRBJ1-1, with a possible D match to TRBD1 (6 bases). There are 13 residues in the CDR3. The germline gives CDR1 MNHEY, CDR2 SMNVEV (reference sequence). The germline V and J ends were trimmed by 2 bases and 3 bases, with 7 bases remaining between them. The CDR3: CASSLKGDTEAFF. CDR3 bases: TGTGCCAGCAGTTTAAAGGGGGACACTGAAGCTTTCTTT.

The chain uses TRBV9 and TRBJ1-1; D may be TRBD1 (6 bases). The germline CDR1 and CDR2 sequences are SGDLS and YYNGEE. The CDR3 spans 15 residues. V was pared by 0 bases and J by 3 bases, with 12 bases between. The CDR3 sequence is CASSVDPKGDTEAFF. The DNA of the CDR3 is TGTGCCAGCAGCGTAGACCCGAAGGGGGACACTGAAGCTTTCTTT.

This clone was seen a single time. The V call is TRBV5-8, the J call TRBJ1-2; D possibly corresponds to TRBD1 (6 bases). This CDR3 has 17 residues. Between the trimmed V and J ends, which lost 2 bases and 0 bases, there was a span of 17 bases. Germline V gives CDR1 SGHTS, CDR2 YDEGEE. This chain's CDR3 is CASSFAKTGTANYGYTF. CDR3 coding DNA: TGTGCCAGCAGCTTCGCAAAAACAGGGACCGCTAACTATGGCTACACCTTC. Using reference TRBV5-8 and TRBJ1-2 for the parts outside the CDR3, the full variable domain is EAGVTQSPTHLIKTRGQQATLRCSPISGHTSVYWYQQALGLGLQFLLWYDEGEERNRGNFPPRFSGRQFPNYSSELNVNALELEDSALYLCASSFAKTGTANYGYTFGSGTRLTVV.

This chain's CDR3 is CASSYSWTRTTGELFF. The CDR3, as DNA: TGTGCCAGCAGTTACTCTTGGACTAGAACCACCGGGGAGCTGTTTTTT. The V gene is TRBV6-6, the J gene TRBJ2-2; 7 bases are shared with TRBD2. The CDR3 covers 16 residues. The junction had 5 bases not matched to a gene; V was cut back by 0 bases and J by 4 bases. Germline CDR1 is MNHNY and CDR2 is SVGAGI (reference sequence).

The chain joins TRBV27 to TRBJ1-4; TRBD1 might be the D (5 bases). Trimming removed 5 bases from V and 7 bases from J, with 14 bases in between. CDR3 length: 14 amino acids. Germline V gene lookup returns CDR1 MNHEY and CDR2 SMNVEV (reference sequence). CDR3 coding DNA: TGTGCCAGCAGTCCTAATCGGGACTCTGAAAAACTGTTTTTT. Translated, it gives CASSPNRDSEKLFF.

V gene TRBV5-4 combines with J gene TRBJ2-3; 16 bases line up with TRBD2. V was pared by 4 bases and J by 4 bases, with 9 bases of the junction left unmatched. The CDR3 runs 18 residues. Germline CDR1 reads SGHNT; CDR2 reads YYREEE (reference sequence). The chain's CDR3 is CASSGGTSGREFADTQYF. The CDR3 nucleotides read TGTGCCAGCAGCGGAGGGACTAGCGGGAGGGAGTTCGCAGATACGCAGTATTTT.

This chain joins TRBV7-2 and TRBJ1-3; D not resolved. The germline V and J ends were trimmed by 3 bases and 1 base, with 13 bases remaining between them. This CDR3 has 16 residues. Germline CDR1 SGHTA, CDR2 FQGNSA. The CDR3 region is CASSFTHGASGNTIYF. As DNA, the CDR3 is TGTGCCAGCAGCTTTACCCACGGTGCTTCTGGAAACACCATATATTTT.

V and J are TRBV19 and TRBJ2-7; a weak D match, TRBD1 (6 bases). The V end was cut by 5 bases, the J end by 4 bases, with 18 bases between. The CDR3 runs 15 residues. Per the germline V gene, CDR1 is LNHDA and CDR2 is SQIVND (reference sequence). CDR3 DNA: TGTGCCAGTAGTCCAGGGGACCTAAGGAGTTACGAGCAGTACTTC. It translates to CASSPGDLRSYEQYF.

This chain links TRBV7-2 with TRBJ2-3, with D tentatively TRBD2 (5 bases). Trimming pared 5 bases from V and 5 bases from J, leaving 17 bases between. This CDR3 is built from 15 residues. Germline lookup yields CDR1 SGHTA and CDR2 FQGNSA. The CDR3 nucleotides read TGTGCCAGCAGCCGACTATCCTCAAACAAAGATACGCAGTATTTT. Amino acids: CASSRLSSNKDTQYF.

This clone occurred once. The V and J genes are TRBV7-9 and TRBJ1-4; D is perhaps TRBD1 (5 bases). Germline CDR1 SEHNR, CDR2 FQNEAQ (reference sequence). This CDR3 region has 14 residues. The germline V and J ends were trimmed by 5 bases and 2 bases, with 9 bases remaining between them. DNA of the CDR3: TGTGCCAGCAGCCCAGGGTGGACTAATGAAAAACTGTTTTTT. Translating gives CASSPGWTNEKLFF.

The J gene is TRBJ2-1, the V gene TRBV11-1; TRBD1 agrees at 9 bases. Germline values: CDR1 SGHAT, CDR2 FQDESV (reference sequence). Losses at the gene ends were 6 bases for V and 2 bases for J; bases not matched to a gene: 5. CDR3 size: 15 residues. For the CDR3, the DNA is TGTGCCAGCAGGGGAAGACAGGGGGCCTACAATGAGCAGTTCTTC. This codes for CASRGRQGAYNEQFF.

The V call is TRBV5-8, the J call TRBJ2-7, with D uncertain. The germline V gene encodes CDR1 SGHTS and CDR2 YDEGEE. Trimming took off 1 base at V and 3 bases at J, with 8 bases between the two ends. CDR3 length: 13 residues. CDR3 amino acids: CASSLSRRYEQYF. The CDR3 DNA follows: TGTGCCAGCAGCTTGTCCAGGCGCTACGAGCAGTACTTC.